Listed below are T cell receptor beta chains from one sample, sequenced in a study of blood T cell repertoires in COVID-19. Here immunoSEQ multiplex PCR was the method, and the copy in TCRdb shows in-frame clones only, minus some. The sample holds 150,000 to 200,000 clones, approximately 90% seen once. Sample: peripheral blood. These receptors originate from a man younger than 35 with active or convalescent COVID-19. CDR3s include the opening cysteine and the closing phenylalanine or tryptophan. D genes are given only for firm matches. Size is stated for part of the rows, as once, few or many counts, or as a class when the clone is expanded.

v_gene	d_gene	abundance	j_gene	CDR3nt	CDR3aa
TRBV30	.	.	TRBJ1-1	TGTGCCTGGAGTGTACTTTGGGGGGGCACTGAAGCTTTCTTT	CAWSVLWGGTEAFF
TRBV5-6	.	.	TRBJ2-7	TGTGCCAGCAGCTTGCTCGGCGGGAACTCCTACGAGCAGTACTTC	CASSLLGGNSYEQYF
TRBV7-8	TRBD2	.	TRBJ2-2	TGTGCCAGCAGCCCACGGACTAGCGCCGGGGAGCTGTTTTTT	CASSPRTSAGELFF
TRBV20-1	.	.	TRBJ1-1	TGCAGTGCTAGAGTTACCAGGGGAGCTTTCTTT	CSARVTRGAFF
TRBV11-3	.	.	TRBJ2-7	TGTGCCAGCAGTCCCAACAGAAACTCCTACGAGCAGTACTTC	CASSPNRNSYEQYF
TRBV2	.	.	TRBJ2-7	TGTGCCAGCAGCCCCCGCAGTTACGAGCAGTACTTC	CASSPRSYEQYF
TRBV19	.	.	TRBJ1-1	TGTGCCAGTAGTATAGGGCAATACAACACTGAAGCTTTCTTT	CASSIGQYNTEAFF
TRBV2	TRBD2	.	TRBJ2-3	TGTGCCAGCAGTGATAGAGCGGGGAGCACAGATACGCAGTATTTT	CASSDRAGSTDTQYF
TRBV7-6	TRBD2	.	TRBJ2-2	TGTGCCAGCAGCTTAAATTTAACGGGAGGAGGAAACACCGGGGAGCTGTTTTTT	CASSLNLTGGGNTGELFF
TRBV6-5	TRBD1	.	TRBJ1-2	TGTGCCAGCAGACAACAGGGGGCGGATGGCTACACCTTC	CASRQQGADGYTF
TRBV10-2	.	.	TRBJ1-5	TGCGCCAGCAGTGAGGGGACGGGGGGGTACAGCAATCAGCCCCAGCATTTT	CASSEGTGGYSNQPQHF
TRBV3-1/TRBV3-2	TRBD1	.	TRBJ2-7	TGTGCCAGCAGCCTCCTAGCGAGACAGGGGTTCTCCTACGAGCAGTACTTC	CASSLLARQGFSYEQYF
TRBV28	.	.	TRBJ2-5	TGTGCCAGCAGCTTCGGCGAGGCGGGTCGGGAGACCCGGTACTTC	CASSFGEAGRETRYF
TRBV7-8	TRBD2	.	TRBJ2-2	TGTGCCAGCAGCATACCCGGGACTACCCGTGGCGGGGAGCTGTTTTTT	CASSIPGTTRGGELFF
TRBV6-2/TRBV6-3	.	.	TRBJ2-1	TGTGCCAGCAGTTTAACTAGCAGTACGTACAATGAGCAGTTCTTC	CASSLTSSTYNEQFF
TRBV5-1	.	.	TRBJ2-2	TGCGCCAGCAGGGTTGCGGGCGCGAACACCGGGGAGCTGTTTTTT	CASRVAGANTGELFF
TRBV9	TRBD2	.	TRBJ2-1	TGTGCCAGCAGCCCCCTAGCGGAGAGCTCCTACAATGAGCAGTTCTTC	CASSPLAESSYNEQFF
TRBV11-2	.	once	TRBJ2-5	TGTGCCAGCAACTTACGAGGACAAGAGACCCAGTACTTC	CASNLRGQETQYF
TRBV7-9	.	.	TRBJ1-4	TGTGCCAGCAGCCGGAGGACAGAAAGTGAAAAACTGTTTTTT	CASSRRTESEKLFF
TRBV29-1	TRBD1	.	TRBJ2-2	TGCAGCGCCGACAGGGTAGGGACCGGGGAGCTGTTTTTT	CSADRVGTGELFF
TRBV13	.	.	TRBJ2-1	TGTGCCAGCAGCTTAAGCGACTACAATGAGCAGTTCTTC	CASSLSDYNEQFF
TRBV28	TRBD2	.	TRBJ2-5	TGTGCCAGCAGTTCCCCTAGCGGGGGGGCGGAGACCCAGTACTTC	CASSSPSGGAETQYF
TRBV18	TRBD1	.	TRBJ2-7	TGTGCCAGCTCGGCGGGACAGGGCTCCTACGAGCAGTACTTC	CASSAGQGSYEQYF
TRBV7-9	TRBD1	.	TRBJ1-2	TGTGCCAGCAGCTTGAGAGGACAGGGAATGTCTGGCTACACCTTC	CASSLRGQGMSGYTF
TRBV6-5	TRBD1	.	TRBJ2-4	TGTGCCAGCAGTTCCGACAGGGGGGTAGCCAAAAACATTCAGTACTTC	CASSSDRGVAKNIQYF
TRBV5-1	TRBD2	.	TRBJ2-3	TGCGCCAGCAGCTTGGGCCCCGGGACTAGCGTTCCAGATACGCAGTATTTT	CASSLGPGTSVPDTQYF
TRBV3-1/TRBV3-2	.	.	TRBJ1-2	TGTGCCAGCAGCCAAGAGGGCTGGACAGCCCTTGCCAATGGCTACACCTTC	CASSQEGWTALANGYTF